These 4 T cell receptor beta chains share one sample of origin, sequenced in a study of blood T cells in healthy people across ages. The use of a sample-barcoded 5' primer and a J-beta primer mix characterized a second PCR of roughly 6 to 12 cycles. TCRdb reprocessed the 5' RACE reads with MiXCR, giving one entry per CDR3 protein. The sample lists about 1,000,000 distinct CDR3 sequences, 45% occurring once. Input material: blood. The receptor source for this set is a woman between 55 and 75 years old in good health.

This chain uses TRBV5-5 with TRBJ2-5; either TRBD1 or TRBD2 may fit D (5 bases each). The V gene lost 0 bases and the J gene lost 5 bases, with 14 bases spanning the gap. Germline lookup yields CDR1 SGHKS and CDR2 YYEKEE (reference sequence). The CDR3 sequence is 15 residues long. This CDR3 is CASSLDPGPGETQYF. CDR3 coding DNA: TGTGCCAGCAGCTTGGATCCAGGGCCGGGGGAGACCCAGTACTTC.

V gene TRBV6-6 combines with J gene TRBJ2-7; no reliable D call. V was pared by 7 bases and J by 7 bases, with 20 bases between. Germline-derived CDR1 and CDR2 are MNHNY and SVGAGI (reference sequence). The CDR3 runs to 14 residues. The CDR3 loop reads CASKKGVGNNEQYF. The DNA for the CDR3 is TGTGCCAGCAAAAAGGGCGTCGGAAACAATGAGCAGTACTTC.

This rearrangement joins TRBV6-1 to TRBJ2-4, with D perhaps TRBD2 (6 bases). The CDR3 extends over 14 amino acids. V was cut by 8 bases and J by 1 base, with 12 bases left in between. Germline V gene sequence: CDR1 MNHNS, CDR2 SASEGT. CDR3 DNA: TGTGCCAGCGGAGGGGACTGGGCCAAAAACATTCAGTACTTC. As protein: CASGGDWAKNIQYF.

This clonotype was recorded at least ten times. This chain uses TRBV29-1 with TRBJ2-5, with 8 positions matching TRBD1. This CDR3 comprises 13 residues. From germline, CDR1 is SQVTM and CDR2 ANQGSEA. V dropped 7 bases and J dropped 10; count of bases not matched to a gene: 14. The chain's CDR3 is CSGSPGQVGVQYF. The CDR3 coding sequence is TGCAGCGGGAGCCCGGGACAGGTGGGTGTCCAGTACTTC.